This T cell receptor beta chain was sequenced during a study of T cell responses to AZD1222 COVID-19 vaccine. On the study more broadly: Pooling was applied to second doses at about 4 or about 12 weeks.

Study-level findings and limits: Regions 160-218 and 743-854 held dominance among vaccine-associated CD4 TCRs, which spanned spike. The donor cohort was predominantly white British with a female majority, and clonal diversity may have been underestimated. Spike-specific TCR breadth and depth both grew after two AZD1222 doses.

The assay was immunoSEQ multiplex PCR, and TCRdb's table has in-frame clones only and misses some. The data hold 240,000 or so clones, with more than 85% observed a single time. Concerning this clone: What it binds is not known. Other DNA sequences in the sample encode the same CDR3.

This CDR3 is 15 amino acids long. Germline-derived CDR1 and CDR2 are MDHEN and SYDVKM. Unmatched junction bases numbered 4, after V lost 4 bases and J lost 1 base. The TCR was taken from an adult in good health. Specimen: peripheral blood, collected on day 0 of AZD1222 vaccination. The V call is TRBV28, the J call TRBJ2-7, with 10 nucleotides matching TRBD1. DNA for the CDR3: TGTGCCAGCAGTTCACCGGGACAGGGGTCCTACGAGCAGTACTTC. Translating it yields CASSSPGQGSYEQYF.